This T cell receptor (beta chain) was recovered during a study of chemoradiotherapy in HPV16-positive cancers. Repertoires were generated with immunoSEQ multiplex PCR, while TCRdb's copy carries only in-frame clones and drops some. This table has approximately 50,000 clones, 90% appearing once. The CDR3 has 15 amino acids. Germline CDR1 is SGDLS and CDR2 is YYNGEE. Deletions cut 4 bases from V and 3 bases from J, with 14 bases between. The V gene is TRBV9, the J gene TRBJ2-1, with D perhaps TRBD2 (5 bases). The sample consisted of blood, taken from a patient who underwent chemoradiotherapy. The origin of this receptor is a human donor with HPV-associated anogenital cancer. As DNA, the CDR3 is TGTGCCAGCAGCTCCCGGGAAGGGCTCTACAATGAGCAGTTCTTC. This codes for CASSSREGLYNEQFF.